The rows below give T cell receptor beta chains drawn from one sample of a study of blood T cells in healthy people across ages. One entry per CDR3 protein, called by TCRdb with MiXCR from the 5' RACE reads. The data hold some 1,800,000 distinct CDR3 sequences, with about 39% observed a single time. The sample consisted of blood. The receptor set was obtained from a human donor in good health. Each CDR3 is given with its conserved first and last residue. A D gene is named only where the DNA matches it firmly.

d_gene | j_gene | v_gene | CDR3aa
TRBD2 | TRBJ2-5 | TRBV5-1 | CASSLASGGIETQYF
TRBD1 | TRBJ1-2 | TRBV5-1 | CASSSTTGDYGYTF
NA | TRBJ2-1 | TRBV7-9 | CASSWGGALYNEQFF
TRBD2 | TRBJ2-4 | TRBV29-1 | CSVERVERGGPYNEQYF
NA | TRBJ2-6 | TRBV9 | CASSSLGQLSGANVLTF
TRBD1 | TRBJ1-1 | TRBV13 | CASSFTSGTANTEAFF
TRBD1 | TRBJ2-7 | TRBV27 | CASSLSTGANSYEQYF
NA | TRBJ1-1 | TRBV12-3/TRBV12-4 | CAIQEMNTEAFF
NA | TRBJ2-1 | TRBV24-1 | CATSDGTPNEQFF
TRBD2 | TRBJ2-6 | TRBV4-3 | CASSQEPGGSSGANVLTF
NA | TRBJ1-1 | TRBV29-1 | CSVEVRGRVTEAFF
NA | TRBJ1-5 | TRBV12-3/TRBV12-4 | CASTLGGYSNQPQHF
NA | TRBJ1-5 | TRBV15 | CATSRDRGVSIPQHF
TRBD2 | TRBJ2-1 | TRBV7-9 | CASRERGVSYNEQFF
NA | TRBJ2-3 | TRBV10-3 | CAIKREGGGTDTQYF
TRBD1 | TRBJ1-2 | TRBV24-1 | CATSDPLRGSYGYTF
NA | NA | TRBV6-2/TRBV6-3 | CANSPRLHSETQYF
NA | TRBJ2-3 | TRBV7-2 | CASSDSAVGTQYF
TRBD1 | TRBJ1-2 | TRBV18 | CASSPLGGQGRGYTF
NA | TRBJ2-1 | TRBV15 | CATSSFRDPGGEEQFF
NA | TRBJ2-1 | TRBV12-3/TRBV12-4 | CASTPTSTNEQFF
NA | TRBJ2-5 | TRBV12-3/TRBV12-4 | CASSITGAQETQYF
NA | TRBJ2-3 | TRBV4-3 | CASSQEGYTDTQYF
NA | TRBJ1-2 | TRBV10-3 | CAISDDNYGYTF
NA | TRBJ1-2 | TRBV21-1 | CASSFDRGPHSNYGYTF
NA | TRBJ1-6 | TRBV15 | CATSRGFQRALHF
TRBD2 | TRBJ2-3 | TRBV7-2 | CASSVRSSGGAGDTQYF
TRBD2 | TRBJ2-5 | TRBV7-9 | CASRSRAGKGETQYF
NA | TRBJ1-1 | TRBV12-3/TRBV12-4 | CASSLVFARAEAFF
NA | NA | TRBV6-5 | CASSYQPVYYEQYF
NA | TRBJ2-4 | TRBV6-7 | CASSYSRRTLAKNIQYF
TRBD2 | TRBJ2-7 | TRBV7-2 | CASAWRGGPYEQYF
TRBD2 | NA | TRBV28 | CASSFRGGAHYEQYF
TRBD2 | TRBJ2-5 | TRBV7-2 | CASSLAGLAGETQYF
NA | TRBJ2-7 | TRBV20-1 | CSAGTTEVEQYF
NA | TRBJ1-5 | TRBV6-1 | CASSESSRSQPQHF
NA | TRBJ1-1 | TRBV4-1 | CASSQDMKGLRNTEAFF
NA | TRBJ2-1 | TRBV4-3 | CASSLMAASDEQFF
NA | TRBJ2-7 | TRBV12-3/TRBV12-4 | CASSRQFYEQYF
NA | TRBJ2-4 | TRBV15 | CATTDRNDSQRSLAKNIQYF
NA | TRBJ2-6 | TRBV20-1 | CSARDVSGANVLTF
NA | TRBJ1-1 | TRBV6-1 | CASTQLRQANTEAFF
TRBD1 | TRBJ2-3 | TRBV5-6 | CASSTGSGTATDTQYF
NA | TRBJ1-5 | TRBV4-3 | CASSPSVAGTLEPQHF
NA | TRBJ1-2 | TRBV6-2/TRBV6-3 | CASSSAKQDSRGYTF
TRBD2 | TRBJ2-3 | TRBV5-1 | CASSFKAGGKADTQYF
TRBD1 | TRBJ1-2 | TRBV7-9 | CASSHASTGRGYTF
NA | TRBJ2-7 | TRBV5-1 | CASSPVGSSYEQYF
TRBD2 | TRBJ2-1 | TRBV9 | CASSVSAGGPNEQFF
NA | TRBJ1-2 | TRBV6-5 | CASSSLREADYGYTF
NA | TRBJ2-1 | TRBV5-1 | CASSLSDRNRELRINEQFF
NA | TRBJ1-1 | TRBV6-2/TRBV6-3 | CASSYLGTMNTEAFF
NA | TRBJ2-1 | TRBV7-2 | CASSTQSDTVAFF
NA | TRBJ2-3 | TRBV12-3/TRBV12-4 | CASSSGGEGTDTQYF
TRBD1 | TRBJ1-2 | TRBV10-3 | CAGGTGDGYTF
NA | TRBJ2-4 | TRBV7-2 | CASSSQRNIQYF
NA | TRBJ2-3 | TRBV20-1 | CSARDGYTDTQYF
NA | TRBJ2-5 | TRBV2 | CASNEAGVETQYF
NA | TRBJ2-3 | TRBV5-5 | CASSLDLMTDTQYF